A selection of T cell receptor beta chains follows, all from one sample in a study of T cells in localized non-small cell lung cancer. Here immunoSEQ multiplex PCR was the method, and the copy in TCRdb shows in-frame clones only, minus some. The sample records tens of thousands of clones, roughly 81% being singletons. The specimen comprised peripheral blood, sampled before any cancer treatment. The receptors originated from a man between 40 and 75 years old with stage I lung adenocarcinoma. The CDR3 runs from the conserved cysteine through the conserved F or W. The order of the fields is V gene, CDR3 protein.

TRBV2,CASSTTVNTGELFF
TRBV6-5,CASRRGLSYTGELFF
TRBV7-3,CASSPLSNTGELFF
TRBV5-1,CASSPRAGGATGELFF
TRBV6-6,CASSKKGQHNQPQHF
TRBV7-9,CASSQGGEQYF
TRBV11-1,CASSFSEGQGTQYF
TRBV27,CASSLNPPGGNQPQHF
TRBV28,CASSSFPLAGNAYNEQFF
TRBV7-3,CASSLGLGLYNEQFF
TRBV28,CARLGPPNRDRETIGLNTGELFF
TRBV28,CASSGTSGSGKGTDTQYF
TRBV7-3,CASSFKTGQGYTF
TRBV4-1,CASSQALGRENTEAFF
TRBV30,CAWSVLSSGGFQPQHF
TRBV7-3,CASSPTSGQETQYF
TRBV27,CASSFSGTGNEQFF
TRBV19,CASIRGQGWGTEAFF
TRBV27,CASSKQGFGGYTF
TRBV7-9,CASSLAGGILSTDTQYF